This TCR beta chain was identified in a study of blood T cell repertoires in COVID-19. Study as a whole: The analysed material was cDNA or gDNA that came from T cells, B-cell-depleted T cells, or PBMCs.

Data came from immunoSEQ multiplex PCR; TCRdb stores just in-frame clones and leaves some out. The table includes just over 150,000 clones, 70% to 85% detected once. The CDR3 has 13 amino acids. Germline V gives CDR1 MNHEY, CDR2 SVGAGI. Trimming took 5 bases from V and 5 from J, leaving 10 bases between them. V gene TRBV6-5 combines with J gene TRBJ1-5; no clear D. Sequenced: peripheral blood. The clonotype comes from a woman between 45 and 60 years old with acute or convalescent COVID-19. In DNA form, the CDR3 reads TGTGCCAGCAGTCTAATAGCCGATCAGCCCCAGCATTTT. Translation gives CASSLIADQPQHF.